Listed here are 21 T cell receptor beta chains from one sample, sequenced in a study of cytomegalovirus exposure and HLA in healthy donors. The PCR ran on 60 Vbeta and 13 Jbeta primers. Measured with immunoSEQ multiplex PCR; TCRdb has only the in-frame clones, and not every one. The table has 100,000 or so clones, under 80% seen once; the top ten hold roughly 4.1%. Sequences were obtained from PBMCs. Source of these receptors: a man in his forties in good health and CMV-seronegative.

This chain joins TRBV27 and TRBJ1-2, with TRBD1 as a possible D gene (6 bases). This CDR3 contains 17 residues. V lost 7 bases, J lost 7 bases, and 28 bases lay in between. In germline, CDR1 is MNHEY, CDR2 SMNVEV (reference sequence). Written as DNA, the CDR3 is TGTGCCAGCAAAAACCAAGGACAGCCCCGATCCCTCGGTGGCTACACCTTC. It encodes CASKNQGQPRSLGGYTF.

The V call is TRBV6-5, the J call TRBJ1-1; tentatively, D is TRBD1 (5 bases). Germline V gene lookup returns CDR1 MNHEY and CDR2 SVGAGI. Trimming took 6 bases from V and 3 from J, leaving 17 bases between them. This CDR3 comprises 15 residues. The CDR3 loop is CASSLRQGGDTEAFF. The CDR3 DNA sequence: TGTGCCAGCAGCCTCAGACAAGGAGGGGACACTGAAGCTTTCTTT.

V and J are TRBV5-1 and TRBJ1-3; D not certain. CDR3 length equals 13 residues. Germline lookup yields CDR1 SGHRS and CDR2 YFSETQ. With 5 bases removed from V and 3 bases from J, the gap between germline ends came to 9 bases. The CDR3 loop is CASSYGSGNTIYF. The CDR3, as DNA: TGCGCCAGCAGTTACGGGAGTGGAAACACCATATATTTT.

With regard to this clone: One end of the junction is discordant with germline, which a read error may explain. The V and J genes are TRBV7-9 and TRBJ1-3, with D uncertain. Per germline, CDR1 SEHNR and CDR2 FQNEAQ (reference sequence). The CDR3 loop spans 13 amino acids. The CDR3 sequence is CSSSLTVSPTIYF. CDR3 nucleotide sequence: TGTTCCAGCAGCTTAACGGTATCCCCCACCATATATTTT.

The genes are TRBV5-4 and TRBJ1-2; 9 bases map to TRBD1. This CDR3 spans 14 amino acids. The germline V gene has CDR1 SGHNT and CDR2 YYREEE (reference sequence). Trimming took 4 bases from V and 4 from J; bases not matched to a gene: 5. CDR3 sequence reads: CASSLTGGSYGYTF. CDR3 coding DNA: TGTGCCAGCAGCCTAACAGGGGGCTCCTATGGCTACACCTTC.

The chain carries TRBV4-1 and TRBJ1-6, with D unresolved. Trimming pared 4 bases from V and 7 bases from J, leaving 8 bases between. Per the germline V gene, CDR1 is MGHRA and CDR2 is YSYEKL. This CDR3 contains 13 residues. The CDR3 nucleotides read TGCGCCAGCAGCCCCTCTCTGAATTCACCCCTCCACTTT. Protein: CASSPSLNSPLHF.

The rearrangement joins TRBV6-4 to TRBJ2-3; TRBD2 matches at 11 bases. Germline CDR1 is MRHNA and CDR2 is SNTAGT. The V gene end was trimmed by 5 bases and the J gene end by 1 base; junction bases not matched to a gene: 11. The CDR3 sequence is 18 residues long. The CDR3 DNA reads as TGTGCCAGCAGTCCCGAACTACTAGCGGGGGCGGGCACAGATACGCAGTATTTT. Its protein is CASSPELLAGAGTDTQYF.

This chain uses TRBV10-3 with TRBJ2-5; 7 nucleotides match TRBD2. Germline CDR1 ENHRY, CDR2 SYGVKD. This CDR3 contains 15 residues. The V segment lost 6 bases and the J segment 2 bases; nucleotides outside the gene matches: 9. The CDR3 coding sequence is TGTGCCATCAGGGCGGAGCGGGGTATACAAGAGACCCAGTACTTC. Its protein product is CAIRAERGIQETQYF.

The V gene is TRBV7-2, the J gene TRBJ2-2; tentatively, D is TRBD1 (5 bases). The germline V and J ends were trimmed by 5 bases and 3 bases, with 13 bases remaining between them. From germline, CDR1 is SGHTA and CDR2 FQGNSA. This CDR3 has 15 residues. The CDR3 region is CASSPRAGHTGELFF. The CDR3 DNA sequence: TGTGCCAGCAGCCCTCGGGCAGGGCACACCGGGGAGCTGTTTTTT.

J is TRBJ2-4 and V is TRBV4-1, with D possibly being TRBD2 (6 bases). CDR3 length equals 14 residues. Trimming shortened V by 4 bases and J by 6 bases, and 13 bases separated the two germline ends. The germline V gene has CDR1 MGHRA and CDR2 YSYEKL. The CDR3 sequence is CASSPDWRGNIQYF. CDR3 DNA sequence: TGCGCCAGCAGCCCTGACTGGAGGGGAAACATTCAGTACTTC.

The genes are TRBV19 and TRBJ1-2; D remains ambiguous. The V end lost 5 bases, the J end lost 5 bases, and 6 bases lay between the germline ends. Germline loops: CDR1 LNHDA, CDR2 SQIVND (reference sequence). There are 11 residues in the CDR3. CDR3 amino acids: CASSREYGYTF. CDR3 DNA: TGTGCCAGTAGTCGGGAGTATGGCTACACCTTC.

V usage is TRBV7-2 and J usage is TRBJ2-1; weak D call: TRBD2 (7 bases). CDR1 SGHTA and CDR2 FQGNSA come from the germline V gene. The CDR3 totals 13 residues. Trimming pared 1 base from V and 10 bases from J, leaving 11 bases between. Here the CDR3 DNA reads TGTGCCAGCAGCTTAGAGAGGGGGGGCGAGCAGTTCTTC. Its translation is CASSLERGGEQFF.

The chain has TRBV10-2 and TRBJ2-3, with D possibly TRBD2 on 6 matching bases. V dropped 6 bases and J dropped 6 bases, with 16 bases sitting between them. The CDR3 has 14 residues. Per germline, CDR1 WSHSY and CDR2 SAAADI. The CDR3: CASRPPGGGDTQYF. DNA of the CDR3: TGCGCCAGCAGACCGCCCGGAGGAGGGGATACGCAGTATTTT.

The chain uses TRBV6-5 and TRBJ1-2; perhaps TRBD1 as D (6 bases). The CDR3 runs 14 residues. Germline CDR1 reads MNHEY; CDR2 reads SVGAGI. V gave up 6 bases and J gave up 7 bases, with 18 bases separating them. CDR3 DNA sequence: TGTGCCAGCAGAGAGCAACAGGGCTGGTCTGGCTACACCTTC. Protein sequence: CASREQQGWSGYTF.

The rearrangement uses TRBV5-4 and TRBJ2-7; the match to TRBD2 covers 7 bases. CDR3 length equals 14 residues. Germline V gives CDR1 SGHNT, CDR2 YYREEE (reference sequence). The junction had 4 bases not matched to a gene; V was cut back by 1 base and J by 3 bases. DNA for the CDR3: TGTGCCAGCAGCTTGCTGGGAGGGATCTACGAGCAGTACTTC. Translating gives CASSLLGGIYEQYF. Full variable domain (remainder filled in from reference TRBV5-4 and TRBJ2-7): ETGVTQSPTHLIKTRGQQVTLRCSSQSGHNTVSWYQQALGQGPQFIFQYYREEENGRGNFPPRFSGLQFPNYSSELNVNALELDDSALYLCASSLLGGIYEQYFGPGTRLTVT.

This clone has just a few counts. The chain has TRBV6-5 and TRBJ2-2; D not resolved. Trimming left V 2 bases short and J 1 base short, with 5 bases between. Looked up from germline, CDR1 is MNHEY and CDR2 is SVGAGI. The CDR3 covers 14 residues. The CDR3: CASSYQVNTGELFF. The CDR3, as DNA: TGTGCCAGCAGTTACCAGGTGAACACCGGGGAGCTGTTTTTT.

This sequence joins TRBV11-3 and TRBJ2-2; a weak D match, TRBD2 (6 bases). The V gene's germline CDR1 is SGHNT and CDR2 YENEEA. The CDR3 length is 16 residues. Trimming left V 4 bases short and J 5 bases short, with 17 bases between. CDR3 coding DNA: TGTGCCAGCAGCTCATGGACTAAGTCCGAGACCGGGGAGCTGTTTTTT. Residues: CASSSWTKSETGELFF.

V and J are TRBV14 and TRBJ1-3; D may be TRBD1 (5 bases). Germline values: CDR1 SGHDN, CDR2 FVKESK. V was trimmed by 1 base and J by 1 base, leaving 11 bases between them. The CDR3 consists of 16 residues. The chain's CDR3 is CASSQGGSMSGNTIYF. The CDR3 nucleotides are TGTGCCAGCAGCCAAGGGGGCAGTATGTCTGGAAACACCATATATTTT.

The V call is TRBV4-3, the J call TRBJ1-4; 9 positions agree with TRBD1. Losses at the gene ends were 0 bases for V and 5 bases for J; bases not matched to a gene: 1. In germline, CDR1 is LGHNA, CDR2 YSLEER. The CDR3 has 15 residues. The CDR3: CASSQEGQGNEKLFF. CDR3 DNA sequence: TGCGCCAGCAGCCAAGAGGGACAGGGAAATGAAAAACTGTTTTTT.

This chain links TRBV7-9 with TRBJ2-7; 8 bases align to TRBD2. The CDR3 length is 17 residues. J gave up 2 bases and V 1 base, and 10 bases lay outside the gene matches. The germline V gene encodes CDR1 SEHNR and CDR2 FQNEAQ (reference sequence). The CDR3 region has the DNA TGTGCCAGCAGCTTAGTTTCGGGGGGGCGCCGGACCTACGAGCAGTACTTC. This translates into CASSLVSGGRRTYEQYF.

The gene calls are TRBV4-1 and TRBJ2-3, with TRBD2 as a possible D gene (7 bases). Germline V CDR1 and CDR2: MGHRA, YSYEKL. V gave up 1 base and J gave up 3 bases, with 14 bases separating them. The CDR3 runs to 16 residues. CDR3 coding DNA: TGCGCCAGCAGCCAAGTTGGAGGGGGGGGTACAGATACGCAGTATTTT. It specifies CASSQVGGGGTDTQYF.